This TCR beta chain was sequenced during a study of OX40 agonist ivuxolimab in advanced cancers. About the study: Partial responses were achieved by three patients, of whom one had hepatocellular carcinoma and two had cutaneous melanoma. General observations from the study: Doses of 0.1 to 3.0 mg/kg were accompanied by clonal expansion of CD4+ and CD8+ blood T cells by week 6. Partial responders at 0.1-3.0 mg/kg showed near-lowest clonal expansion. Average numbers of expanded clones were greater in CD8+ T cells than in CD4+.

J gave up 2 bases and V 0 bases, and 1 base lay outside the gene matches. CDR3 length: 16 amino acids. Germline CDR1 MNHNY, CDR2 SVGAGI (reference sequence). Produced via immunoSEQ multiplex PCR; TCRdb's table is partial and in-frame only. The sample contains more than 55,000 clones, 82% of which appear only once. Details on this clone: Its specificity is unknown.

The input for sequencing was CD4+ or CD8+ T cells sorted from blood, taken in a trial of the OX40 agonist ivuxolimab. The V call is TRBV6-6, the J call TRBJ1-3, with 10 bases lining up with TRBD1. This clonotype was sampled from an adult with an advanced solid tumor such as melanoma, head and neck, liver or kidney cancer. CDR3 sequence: CASSYSGQGAGNTIYF. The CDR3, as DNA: TGTGCCAGCAGTTACTCTGGACAGGGGGCTGGAAACACCATATATTTT.